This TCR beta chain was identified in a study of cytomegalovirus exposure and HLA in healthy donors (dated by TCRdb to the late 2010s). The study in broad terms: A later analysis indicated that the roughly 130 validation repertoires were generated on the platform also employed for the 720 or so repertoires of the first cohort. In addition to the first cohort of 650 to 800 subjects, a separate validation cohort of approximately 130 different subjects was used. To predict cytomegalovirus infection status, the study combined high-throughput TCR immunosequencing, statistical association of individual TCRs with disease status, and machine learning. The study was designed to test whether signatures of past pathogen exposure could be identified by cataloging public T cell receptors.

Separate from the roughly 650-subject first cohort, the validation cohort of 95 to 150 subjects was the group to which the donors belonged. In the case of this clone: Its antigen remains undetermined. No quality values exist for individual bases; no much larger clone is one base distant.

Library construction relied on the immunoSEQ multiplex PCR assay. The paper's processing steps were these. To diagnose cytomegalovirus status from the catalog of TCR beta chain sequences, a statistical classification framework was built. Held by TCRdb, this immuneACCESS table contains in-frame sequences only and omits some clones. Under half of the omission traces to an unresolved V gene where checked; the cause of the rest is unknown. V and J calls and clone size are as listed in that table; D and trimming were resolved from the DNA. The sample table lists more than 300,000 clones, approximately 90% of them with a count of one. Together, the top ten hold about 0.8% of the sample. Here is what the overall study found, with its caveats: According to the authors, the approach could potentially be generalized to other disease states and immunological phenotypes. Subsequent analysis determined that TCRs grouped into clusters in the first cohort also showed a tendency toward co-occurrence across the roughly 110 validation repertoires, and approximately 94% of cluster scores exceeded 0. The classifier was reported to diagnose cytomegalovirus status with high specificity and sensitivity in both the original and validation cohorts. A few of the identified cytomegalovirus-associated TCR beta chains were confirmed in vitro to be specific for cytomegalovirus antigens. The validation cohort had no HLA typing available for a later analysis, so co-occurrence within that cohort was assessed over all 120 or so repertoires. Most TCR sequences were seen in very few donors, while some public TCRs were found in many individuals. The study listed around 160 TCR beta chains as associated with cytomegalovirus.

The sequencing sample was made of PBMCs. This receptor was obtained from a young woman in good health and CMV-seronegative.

The bases read TGTGCCAGCAGCCGAACTAGCGGGAGTGATACGCAGTATTTT. This encodes CASSRTSGSDTQYF. Recombination connected TRBV11-2 to TRBJ2-3, with 11 bases matching TRBD2. The CDR3, from cysteine to phenylalanine, totals 14 residues. Only the CDR3 DNA stays, 42 bases, in frame from base 1. V lost 5 bases and J lost 6 bases, and the count of bases not matched to a germline gene is 4. CDR1 and CDR2 are drawn from the germline V gene: SGHAT, FQNNGV.